The T cell receptor beta chain described here comes from a study of T cell responses to AZD1222 COVID-19 vaccine. Study results and limitations: Mapped onto spike, vaccine-associated CD4 TCRs spanned it and were dominant at 160-218 and 743-854. Clonal diversity may have been underestimated, and the donors were mostly white British, with more females than males.

Germline V gives CDR1 SGHRS, CDR2 YFSETQ. The CDR3 is made up of 15 amino acids. V was pared by 3 bases and J by 8 bases, with 17 bases between. Sequencing was performed with immunoSEQ multiplex PCR; in TCRdb, only in-frame clones are kept and a portion is missing. The table has roughly 150,000 clones, 90% to 95% seen once. Recipients boosted at about 4 weeks or about 12 weeks are pooled. On this clone: The antigen is not known.

The TCR comes from an adult who received the AZD1222 COVID-19 vaccine. The chain has TRBV5-1 and TRBJ1-4, with a possible D match to TRBD1 (6 bases). The sample in question was peripheral blood, obtained 28 days after the second AZD1222 dose. CDR3 amino acids: CASSSRPGGGEKLFF. DNA for the CDR3: TGCGCCAGCAGCTCAAGACCTGGGGGCGGGGAAAAACTGTTTTTT.